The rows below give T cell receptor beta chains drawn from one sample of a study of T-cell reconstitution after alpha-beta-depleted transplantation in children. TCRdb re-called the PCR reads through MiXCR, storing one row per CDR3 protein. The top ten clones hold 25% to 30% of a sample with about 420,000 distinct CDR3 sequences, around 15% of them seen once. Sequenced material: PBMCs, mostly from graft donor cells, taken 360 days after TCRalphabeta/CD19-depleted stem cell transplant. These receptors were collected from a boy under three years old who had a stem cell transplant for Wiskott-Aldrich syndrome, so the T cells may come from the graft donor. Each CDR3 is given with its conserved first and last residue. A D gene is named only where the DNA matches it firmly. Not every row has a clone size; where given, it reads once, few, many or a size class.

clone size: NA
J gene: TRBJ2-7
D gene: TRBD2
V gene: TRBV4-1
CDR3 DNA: TGCGCCAGCAGCCCAGAGTGGGATAGCGGGGGGGCGAGTGAGCAGTACTTC
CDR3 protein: CASSPEWDSGGASEQYF

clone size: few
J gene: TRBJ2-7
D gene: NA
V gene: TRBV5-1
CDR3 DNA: TGCGCCAGCAGCCCGGTGTTGGACACCTACGAGCAGTACTTC
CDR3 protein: CASSPVLDTYEQYF

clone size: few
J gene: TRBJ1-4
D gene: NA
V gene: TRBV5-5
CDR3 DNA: TGTGCCAGCAGCGAGGACGCTCCAACTAATGAAAAACTGTTTTTT
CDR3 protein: CASSEDAPTNEKLFF

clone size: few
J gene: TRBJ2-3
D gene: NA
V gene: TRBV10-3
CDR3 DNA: TGTGCCATCAGTGAGCCCGACGGGGTCATGGGCACAGATACGCAGTATTTT
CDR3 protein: CAISEPDGVMGTDTQYF

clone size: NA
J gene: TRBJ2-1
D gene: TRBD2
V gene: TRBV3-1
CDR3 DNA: TGTGCCAGCAGCCAAGAATACGGGAGGGCCTACAATGAGCAGTTCTTC
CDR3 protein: CASSQEYGRAYNEQFF

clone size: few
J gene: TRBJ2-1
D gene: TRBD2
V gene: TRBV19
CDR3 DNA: TGTGCCAGTAGTGAGGGACTAGCGGGATTTCGGAATGAGCAGTTCTTC
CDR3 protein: CASSEGLAGFRNEQFF

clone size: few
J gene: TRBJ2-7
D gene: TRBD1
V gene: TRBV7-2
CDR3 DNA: TGTGCCAGCAGCTTGGGACAGGGAGGCGAGCAGTACTTC
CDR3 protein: CASSLGQGGEQYF

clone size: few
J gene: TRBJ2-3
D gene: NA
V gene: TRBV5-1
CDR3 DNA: TGCGCCACCAGCGTGCTGGGCCTCCCAGATACGCAGTATTTT
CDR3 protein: CATSVLGLPDTQYF

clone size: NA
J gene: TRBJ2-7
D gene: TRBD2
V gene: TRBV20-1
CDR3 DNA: TGCAGTGCCTTAGCGGGAGGGACCTACGAGCAGTACTTC
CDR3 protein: CSALAGGTYEQYF

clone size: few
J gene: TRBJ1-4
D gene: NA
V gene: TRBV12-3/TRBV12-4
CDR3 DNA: TGTGCCAGCAGTTTATTCGGGGGGAAGGCAACTAATGAAAAACTGTTTTTT
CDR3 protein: CASSLFGGKATNEKLFF

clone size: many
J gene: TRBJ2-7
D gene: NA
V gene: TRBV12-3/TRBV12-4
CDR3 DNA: TGTGCCAGCAGTCGCCCTGGAGGGAAGCAGTACTTC
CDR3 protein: CASSRPGGKQYF

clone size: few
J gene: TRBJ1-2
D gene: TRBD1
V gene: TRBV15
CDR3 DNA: TGTGCCACCAGCAGAGAAGGGACAGGGAGTACTCTCTATGGCTACACCTTC
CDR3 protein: CATSREGTGSTLYGYTF

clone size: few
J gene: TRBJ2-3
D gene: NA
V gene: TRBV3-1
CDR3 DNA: TGTGCCAGCAGCCAAGACCCCAGGGGACCCTTAGAAGATACGCAGTATTTT
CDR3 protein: CASSQDPRGPLEDTQYF

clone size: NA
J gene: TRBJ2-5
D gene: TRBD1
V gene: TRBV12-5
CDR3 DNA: TGTGCTAGTGGTTTGAGCGACAGGGGAGGGACCCAGTACTTC
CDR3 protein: CASGLSDRGGTQYF

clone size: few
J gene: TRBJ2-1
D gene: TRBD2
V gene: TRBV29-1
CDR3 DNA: TGCAGCGTTGAAGGTGGGAGGGGCAATGAGCAGTTCTTC
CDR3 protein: CSVEGGRGNEQFF

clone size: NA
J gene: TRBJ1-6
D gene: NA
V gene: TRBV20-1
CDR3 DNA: TGCAGTGCTAGTACAGCGTGGGGACCCCTCCACTTT
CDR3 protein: CSASTAWGPLHF

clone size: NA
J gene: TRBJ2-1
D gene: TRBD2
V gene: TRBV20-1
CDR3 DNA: TGCAGTCTTGGACTAGCGGGGCTCTCCTACAATGAGCAGTTCTTC
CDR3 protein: CSLGLAGLSYNEQFF

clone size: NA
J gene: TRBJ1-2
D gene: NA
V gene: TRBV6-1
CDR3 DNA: TGTGCCAGCAGCAAAAATTTGGGTACGGCTAACTATGGCTACACCTTC
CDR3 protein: CASSKNLGTANYGYTF

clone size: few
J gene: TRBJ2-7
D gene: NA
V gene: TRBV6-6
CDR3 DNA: TGTGCCAGCAAGCGTGGGAGTCACGAGCAGTACTTC
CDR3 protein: CASKRGSHEQYF

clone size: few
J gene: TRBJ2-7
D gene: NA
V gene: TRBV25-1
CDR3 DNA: TGTGCCAGCGGACCCTGGGACAACTCCTACGAGCAGTACTTC
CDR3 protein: CASGPWDNSYEQYF

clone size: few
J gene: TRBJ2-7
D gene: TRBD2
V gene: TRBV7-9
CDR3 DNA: TGTGCCAGCAGCTTAGTATTATGGCGGGAGCACTACGAGCAGTACTTC
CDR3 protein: CASSLVLWREHYEQYF

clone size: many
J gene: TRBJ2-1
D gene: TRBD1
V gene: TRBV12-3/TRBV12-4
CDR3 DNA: TGTGCCAGCACCTTGGGACAGGCGTCAATCAATGAGCAGTTCTTC
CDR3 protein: CASTLGQASINEQFF

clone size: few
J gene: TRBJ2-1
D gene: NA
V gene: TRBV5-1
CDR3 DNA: TGCGCCAGCAGCTTGGAGGTTCAATACAATGAGCAGTTCTTC
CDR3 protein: CASSLEVQYNEQFF

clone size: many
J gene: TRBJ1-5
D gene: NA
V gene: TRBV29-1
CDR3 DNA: TGCAGCGTTGAAGATGGCCGTAGCAATCAGCCCCAGCATTTT
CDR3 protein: CSVEDGRSNQPQHF

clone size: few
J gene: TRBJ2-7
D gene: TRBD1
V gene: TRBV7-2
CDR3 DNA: TGTGCCAGCAGCTTGCTGGGACAGCGCTACGAGCAGTACTTC
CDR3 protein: CASSLLGQRYEQYF

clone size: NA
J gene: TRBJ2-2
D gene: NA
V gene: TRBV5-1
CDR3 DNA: TGCGCCAGCAGCTCCCTTGCTTGGACCGGGGAGCTGTTTTTT
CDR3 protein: CASSSLAWTGELFF

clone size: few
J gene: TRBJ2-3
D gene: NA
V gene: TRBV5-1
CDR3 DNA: TGCGCCAGCGCCCCCACAGGCCCTTCCACAGATACGCAGTATTTT
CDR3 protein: CASAPTGPSTDTQYF

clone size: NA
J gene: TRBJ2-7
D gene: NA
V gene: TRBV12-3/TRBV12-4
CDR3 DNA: TGTGCCAGCAGCCACCTACATAGCTACGAGCAGTACTTC
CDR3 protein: CASSHLHSYEQYF

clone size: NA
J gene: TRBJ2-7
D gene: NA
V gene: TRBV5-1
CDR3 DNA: TGCGCCAGCAGCCCATCGAACAGCCCTTACGAGCAGTACTTC
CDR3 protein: CASSPSNSPYEQYF

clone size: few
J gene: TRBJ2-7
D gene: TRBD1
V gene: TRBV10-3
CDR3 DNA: TGTGCCATCAGTCACCTCGCAGGGGGCTCCTACGAGCAGTACTTC
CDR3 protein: CAISHLAGGSYEQYF

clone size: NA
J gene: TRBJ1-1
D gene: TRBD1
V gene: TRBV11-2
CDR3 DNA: TGTGCCAGCAGCCCCCGACAGGGGGGGGCCCAGAGAAGTAGATTCTTT
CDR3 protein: CASSPRQGGAQRSRFF

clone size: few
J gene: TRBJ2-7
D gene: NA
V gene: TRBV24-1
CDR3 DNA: TGTGCCACCAGTGATTCAGGAAGTTCGCGCTACGAGCAGTACTTC
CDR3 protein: CATSDSGSSRYEQYF

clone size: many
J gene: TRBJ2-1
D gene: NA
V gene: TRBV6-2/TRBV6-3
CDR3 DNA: TGTGCCAGCAGTTACGACCCAAACTACAATGAGCAGTTCTTC
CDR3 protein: CASSYDPNYNEQFF

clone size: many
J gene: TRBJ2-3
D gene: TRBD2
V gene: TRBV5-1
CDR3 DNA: TGCGCCAGCTCGGGGGGGGGAGATACGCAGTATTTT
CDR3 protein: CASSGGGDTQYF

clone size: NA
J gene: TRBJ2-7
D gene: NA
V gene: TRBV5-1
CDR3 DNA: TGCGCCAGCAGCTTGATCCCGGACCTACCTCTGTACTTC
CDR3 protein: CASSLIPDLPLYF

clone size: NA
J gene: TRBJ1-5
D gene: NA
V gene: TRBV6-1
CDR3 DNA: TGTGCCAGCAGTGCTCTCCGTGGGGTGAGCAATCAGCCCCAGCATTTT
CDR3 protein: CASSALRGVSNQPQHF

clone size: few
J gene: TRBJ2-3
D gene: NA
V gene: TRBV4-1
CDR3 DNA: TGCGCCAGCAGCCAAGACCGCCTGGGGAGCGGGCCCACAGATACGCAGTATTTT
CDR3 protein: CASSQDRLGSGPTDTQYF

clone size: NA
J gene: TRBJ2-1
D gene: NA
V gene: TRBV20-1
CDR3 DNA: TGCAGTGCTAGAGATCCCTACAGGAATGAGCAGTTCTTC
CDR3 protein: CSARDPYRNEQFF

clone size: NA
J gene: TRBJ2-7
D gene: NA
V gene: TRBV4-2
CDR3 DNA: TGTGCCAGCAGCCACGGGCAGGGGCCCGAGCAGTACTTC
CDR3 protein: CASSHGQGPEQYF

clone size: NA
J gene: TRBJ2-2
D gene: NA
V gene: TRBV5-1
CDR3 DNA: TGCGCCAGCAGCCAAGTGATCGCGAACACCGGGGAGCTGTTTTTT
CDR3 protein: CASSQVIANTGELFF

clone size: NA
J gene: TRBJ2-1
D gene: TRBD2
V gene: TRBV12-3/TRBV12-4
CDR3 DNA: TGTGCCAGCAGGACTAGCGGGATCGATGAGCAGTTCTTC
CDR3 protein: CASRTSGIDEQFF

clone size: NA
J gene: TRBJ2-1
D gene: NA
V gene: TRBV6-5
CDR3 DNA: TGTGCCAGCAGTTACGGCAAGAGGAGTTCCTACAATGAGCAGTTCTTC
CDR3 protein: CASSYGKRSSYNEQFF

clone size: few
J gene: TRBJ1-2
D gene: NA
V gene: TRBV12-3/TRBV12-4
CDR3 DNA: TGTGCCAGCACCACCCCATGGGGCCAAAACTATGGCTACACCTTC
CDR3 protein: CASTTPWGQNYGYTF

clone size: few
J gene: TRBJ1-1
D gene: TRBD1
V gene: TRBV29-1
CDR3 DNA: TGCAGCGTGTCCCGGGACAGGGACACTGAAGCTTTCTTT
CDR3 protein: CSVSRDRDTEAFF

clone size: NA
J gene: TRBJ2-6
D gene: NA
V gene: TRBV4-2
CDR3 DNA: TGTGCCAGCAGCCCTGGGGTGACTACGCCCCGGGGGGCCAACGTCCTGACTTTC
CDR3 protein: CASSPGVTTPRGANVLTF

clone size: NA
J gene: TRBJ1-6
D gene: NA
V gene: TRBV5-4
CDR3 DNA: TGTGCCAGCAGCTTGGCCCCCGGGACATACCATTCACCCCTCCACTTT
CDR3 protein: CASSLAPGTYHSPLHF

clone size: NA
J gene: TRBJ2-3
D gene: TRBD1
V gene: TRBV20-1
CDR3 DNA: TGCAGTGCTAGTGGGGGACAGGGCACAGATACGCAGTATTTT
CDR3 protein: CSASGGQGTDTQYF

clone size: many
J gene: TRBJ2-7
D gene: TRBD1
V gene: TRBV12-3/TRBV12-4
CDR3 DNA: TGTGCCAGCAGCCGGACAGGGGACGAGCAGTACTTC
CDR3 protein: CASSRTGDEQYF